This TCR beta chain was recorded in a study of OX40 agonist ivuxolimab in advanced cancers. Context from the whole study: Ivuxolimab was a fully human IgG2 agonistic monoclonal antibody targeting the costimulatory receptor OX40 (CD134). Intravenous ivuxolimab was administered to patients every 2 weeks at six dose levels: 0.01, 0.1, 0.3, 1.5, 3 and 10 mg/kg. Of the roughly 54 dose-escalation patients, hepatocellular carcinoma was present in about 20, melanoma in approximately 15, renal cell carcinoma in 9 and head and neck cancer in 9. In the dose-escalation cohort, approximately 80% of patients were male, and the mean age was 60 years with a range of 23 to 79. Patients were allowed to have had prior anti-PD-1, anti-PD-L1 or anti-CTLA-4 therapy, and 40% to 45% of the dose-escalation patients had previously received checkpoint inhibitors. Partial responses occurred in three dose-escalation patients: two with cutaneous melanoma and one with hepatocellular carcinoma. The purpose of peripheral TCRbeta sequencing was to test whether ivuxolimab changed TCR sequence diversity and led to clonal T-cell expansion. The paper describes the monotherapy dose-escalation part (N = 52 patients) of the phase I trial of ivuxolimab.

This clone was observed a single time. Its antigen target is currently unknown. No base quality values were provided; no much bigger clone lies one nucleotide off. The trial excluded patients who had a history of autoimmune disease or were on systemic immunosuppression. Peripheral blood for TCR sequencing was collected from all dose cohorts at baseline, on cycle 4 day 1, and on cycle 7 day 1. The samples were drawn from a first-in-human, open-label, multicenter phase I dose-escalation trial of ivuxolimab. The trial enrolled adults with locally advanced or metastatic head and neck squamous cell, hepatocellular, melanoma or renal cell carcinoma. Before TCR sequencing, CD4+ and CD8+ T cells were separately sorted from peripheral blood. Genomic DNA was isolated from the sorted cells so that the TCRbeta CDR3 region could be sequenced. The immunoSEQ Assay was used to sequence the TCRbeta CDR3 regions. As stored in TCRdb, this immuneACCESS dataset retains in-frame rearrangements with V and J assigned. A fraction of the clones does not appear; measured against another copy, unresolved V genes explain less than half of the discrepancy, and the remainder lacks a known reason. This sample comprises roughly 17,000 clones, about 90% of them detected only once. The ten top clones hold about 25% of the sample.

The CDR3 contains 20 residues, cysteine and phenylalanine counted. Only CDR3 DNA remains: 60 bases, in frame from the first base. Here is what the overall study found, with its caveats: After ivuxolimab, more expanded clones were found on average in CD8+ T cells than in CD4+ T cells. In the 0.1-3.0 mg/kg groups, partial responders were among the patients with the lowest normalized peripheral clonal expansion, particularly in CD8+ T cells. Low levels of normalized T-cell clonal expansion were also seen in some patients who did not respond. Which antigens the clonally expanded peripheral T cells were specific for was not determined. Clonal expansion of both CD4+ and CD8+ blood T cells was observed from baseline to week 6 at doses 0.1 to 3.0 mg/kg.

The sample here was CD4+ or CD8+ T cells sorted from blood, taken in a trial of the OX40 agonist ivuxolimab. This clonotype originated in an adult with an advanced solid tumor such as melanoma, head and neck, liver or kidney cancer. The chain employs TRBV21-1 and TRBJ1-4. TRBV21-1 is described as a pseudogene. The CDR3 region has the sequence CASSKALGGGNIATNEKLFF. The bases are TGTGCCAGCAGCAAAGCTTTAGGCGGGGGCAATATCGCAACTAATGAAAAACTGTTTTTT.